This TCR beta chain was documented in a study of CD8 T cells in Susac syndrome. Reverse transcription used about 0.45 to 1 ug RNA and random hexamers. TCRdb independently ran MiXCR on the immunoSEQ multiplex PCR reads; one entry per CDR3 protein. The sample shows about 180,000 distinct CDR3 sequences, around 94% of them seen only once. The sample comprised CD4+ T cells from PBMCs. The TCR was taken from a human donor with Susac syndrome.

CDR3 sequence reads: CATSRPVRDTEKLFF. The DNA of the CDR3 is TGTGCCACCAGCAGACCTGTCCGGGACACCGAAAAACTGTTTTTT. The chain recombines TRBV15 with TRBJ1-4, with TRBD1 as a possible D gene (6 bases). V lost 2 bases, J lost 8 bases, and 15 bases lay in between. The CDR3 covers 15 residues. CDR1 and CDR2 (germline): LNHNV, YYDKDF (reference sequence).